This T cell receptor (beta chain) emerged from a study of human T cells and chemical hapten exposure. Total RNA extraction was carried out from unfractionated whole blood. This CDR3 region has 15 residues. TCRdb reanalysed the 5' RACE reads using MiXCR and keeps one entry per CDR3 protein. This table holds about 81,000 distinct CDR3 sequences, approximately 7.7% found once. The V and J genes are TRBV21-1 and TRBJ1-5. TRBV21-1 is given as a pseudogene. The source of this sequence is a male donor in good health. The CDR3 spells CASSARCRYNQPQHF. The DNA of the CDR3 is TGTGCCAGCAGCGCAAGATGCCGTTACAATCAGCCCCAGCATTTT.